This TCR beta chain derives from a study of cytomegalovirus exposure and HLA in healthy donors. Study conclusions and caveats: A link between a missense DCLRE1C variant and TCR beta V- and J-gene trimming emerged from a later analysis.

This clone was picked up a small number of times. Its specificity is unknown. PCR employed 60 Vbeta and 13 Jbeta primers. Repertoires were generated with immunoSEQ multiplex PCR, while TCRdb's copy carries only in-frame clones and drops some. The profile covers hundreds of thousands of clones, with approximately 90% appearing a single time and about 1% taken by the ten largest. Source material: PBMCs. The clonotype originates from a woman aged 18-35 years in good health and CMV-seronegative.

CDR3 DNA: TGTGCCAGCAGCTCAGAGCCTACCGGGACAGGGCTTCGCACCTATAATTCACCCCTCCACTTT. Amino acids: CASSSEPTGTGLRTYNSPLHF. The J gene is TRBJ1-6, the V gene TRBV7-6, with 9 positions matching TRBD1. CDR3 length: 21 residues. V lost 4 bases to trimming and J lost 2 bases; unmatched junction nucleotides: 18. Per the germline V gene, CDR1 is SGHVS and CDR2 is FNYEAQ.